Listed here are 22 T cell receptor beta chains from one sample, sequenced in a study of post-analysis software for immune sequencing data. Study observations and caveats: In patients, about 5 TRBV segments were more frequent than in controls, with TRBV5-6, TRBV5-1 and TRBV20-1 among them.

Tagging with unique molecular identifiers was a feature of the TCR beta cDNA libraries. In TCRdb, the PCR reads were re-called with MiXCR into one record per CDR3 protein. This table has roughly 600,000 distinct CDR3 sequences, roughly 46% appearing once. Their specific antigens are unknown. The sample comprised blood. Receptors were obtained from a girl aged 5-17 years with multiple sclerosis.

This chain links TRBV20-1 with TRBJ2-1; D may be TRBD2 (9 bases). Germline V lookup: CDR1 DFQATT, CDR2 SNEGSKA (reference sequence). This CDR3 spans 15 amino acids. The ends were cut back, 6 bases at V and 9 bases at J, with 24 bases in the middle. The CDR3 DNA reads as TGCAGTGCCCCTGACAGGGGACTAGCAAACGGTGAGCAGTTCTTC. It is translated as CSAPDRGLANGEQFF.

V gene TRBV12-3 or TRBV12-4 combines with J gene TRBJ2-4; 8 bases align to TRBD1. The J call is uncertain, as TRBJ2-7 better fits the DNA end. The CDR3 has 13 residues. The CDR3 spells CASSHNRGDEQYF. The CDR3 DNA is TGTGCCAGCAGCCACAACAGGGGGGACGAGCAGTACTTC.

The chain carries TRBV3-1 and TRBJ2-1, with 13 positions matching TRBD2. Germline lookup yields CDR1 LGHDT and CDR2 YNNKEL (reference sequence). V shed 1 base and J 3 bases; nucleotides not matched to a gene: 6. The CDR3 is made up of 18 amino acids. The CDR3 loop is CASSQAGTSGEFYNEQFF. The CDR3 DNA is TGTGCCAGCAGCCAAGCTGGGACTAGCGGGGAGTTCTACAATGAGCAGTTCTTC.

The V gene is TRBV7-2, the J gene TRBJ2-5, with D tentatively TRBD2 (6 bases). V shed 5 bases and J shed 4 bases, with 14 bases lying between them. The CDR3 is 14 residues long. CDR1 is SGHTA and CDR2 is FQGNSA in the germline V gene. CDR3 nucleotides: TGTGCCAGCAGCCCCCGGGGAGCGGGAGAGACCCAGTACTTC. Its protein is CASSPRGAGETQYF.

This clonotype occurred a few times. This chain joins TRBV9 and TRBJ2-7; 10 positions agree with TRBD2. Germline trimming cut 0 bases from V and 4 bases from J; bases unmatched to any gene: 4. CDR3 length: 15 residues. CDR1 is SGDLS, CDR2 YYNGEE, per germline. The CDR3 loop is CASSVEASGRYEQYF. DNA for the CDR3: TGTGCCAGCAGCGTAGAGGCTAGCGGGAGATACGAGCAGTACTTC.

This clonotype was found a few times. The chain couples TRBV12-3 or TRBV12-4 to TRBJ2-5; 10 bases are a match to TRBD2. J lost 1 base, V lost 3 bases, and 2 bases had no gene match. This CDR3 region has 15 residues. CDR3 in amino acids: CASSLGLAIQETQYF. CDR3 DNA: TGTGCCAGCAGTTTGGGACTAGCGATCCAAGAGACCCAGTACTTC.

This clonotype came up many times. J is TRBJ2-1 and V is TRBV20-1; D is uncertain. Germline lookup yields CDR1 DFQATT and CDR2 SNEGSKA (reference sequence). The CDR3 length is 13 residues. With 4 bases removed from V and 2 bases from J, the gap between germline ends came to 9 bases. The CDR3 loop is CSAMVEPYNEQFF. In DNA, the CDR3 is TGCAGTGCTATGGTGGAGCCCTACAATGAGCAGTTCTTC.

The chain's CDR3 is CASRGAGGYNEQFF. The CDR3 region has the DNA TGCGCCAGTAGGGGAGCGGGGGGATACAATGAGCAGTTCTTC. The chain joins TRBV4-1 to TRBJ2-1, with 9 bases identical to TRBD2. The CDR3 length is 14 residues. V lost 9 bases, J lost 4 bases, and 7 bases stayed unmatched. The germline CDR1 and CDR2 sequences are MGHRA and YSYEKL.

The rearrangement links TRBV25-1 to TRBJ1-1; D may be TRBD1 (5 bases). The CDR3 is 14 residues long. Germline assignment: CDR1 MGHDK and CDR2 SYGVNS. The ends were cut back, 1 base at V and 3 bases at J, with 9 bases in the middle. CDR3 protein: CASSESKGYTEAFF. The CDR3, as DNA: TGTGCCAGCAGTGAATCAAAGGGGTACACTGAAGCTTTCTTT. Supplemented by reference TRBV25-1 and TRBJ1-1, the full variable domain reads EADIYQTPRYLVIGTGKKITLECSQTMGHDKMYWYQQDPGMELHLIHYSYGVNSTEKGDLSSESTVSRIRTEHFPLTLESARPSHTSQYLCASSESKGYTEAFFGQGTRLTVV.

This clonotype is a singleton in its sample. The J gene is TRBJ1-1, the V gene TRBV12-3 or TRBV12-4; the D gene is possibly TRBD1 (6 bases). Trimming took 6 bases from V and 3 from J, leaving 14 bases between them. This CDR3 contains 14 residues. The chain's CDR3 is CASSRTQGYTEAFF. CDR3 in DNA: TGTGCCAGCAGCCGTACACAGGGATACACTGAAGCTTTCTTT.

The V call is TRBV20-1, the J call TRBJ2-7, with D perhaps matching TRBD2 (7 bases). This CDR3 is 16 amino acids long. V was pared by 4 bases and J by 1 base, with 20 bases between. Germline V gene lookup returns CDR1 DFQATT and CDR2 SNEGSKA (reference sequence). The CDR3 DNA is TGCAGTGCTAACATGGGGGCGGGGGCGAGGTCCTACGAGCAGTACTTC. Encoded protein: CSANMGAGARSYEQYF.

This chain uses TRBV7-3 with TRBJ1-1; TRBD1 is a possible D gene (6 bases). The germline V and J ends were trimmed by 2 bases and 0 bases, with 22 bases remaining between them. Germline assignment: CDR1 SGHTA and CDR2 FQGTGA. The CDR3 totals 19 residues. This chain's CDR3 is CASSLLPTGSRGMNTEAFF. In nucleotides, the CDR3 is TGTGCCAGCAGCTTACTGCCGACAGGCTCAAGGGGGATGAACACTGAAGCTTTCTTT.

CDR3 sequence reads: CASRSGVEQFF. CDR3 in DNA: TGCGCCAGCAGAAGTGGGGTTGAGCAGTTCTTC. The rearrangement links TRBV5-1 to TRBJ2-1, with D unclear. CDR1 and CDR2 (germline): SGHRS, YFSETQ. The V and J ends lost 5 bases and 9 bases respectively, with 9 bases between them. The CDR3 length is 11 residues. Filled out from reference TRBV5-1 and TRBJ2-1, the complete variable domain reads KAGVTQTPRYLIKTRGQQVTLSCSPISGHRSVSWYQQTPGQGLQFLFEYFSETQRNKGNFPGRFSGRQFSNSRSEMNVSTLELGDSALYLCASRSGVEQFFGPGTRLTVL.

This clonotype was found a few times. V gene TRBV11-2 combines with J gene TRBJ2-5, with D tentatively TRBD2 (5 bases). In germline, CDR1 is SGHAT, CDR2 FQNNGV. CDR3 length: 17 residues. Trimming stripped 2 bases from V and 0 bases from J, with 16 bases between. The CDR3: CASSLIQASRDQETQYF. The CDR3 bases are TGTGCCAGCAGCTTAATCCAGGCTAGCCGTGACCAAGAGACCCAGTACTTC.

The chain is built from TRBV7-9 and TRBJ2-1; 14 nucleotides align to TRBD2. V dropped 5 bases and J dropped 8; count of bases not matched to a gene: 14. Germline loops: CDR1 SEHNR, CDR2 FQNEAQ (reference sequence). The CDR3 extends over 18 amino acids. CDR3 region: CASSDIPGTSGSIYEQFF. For the CDR3, the DNA is TGTGCCAGCAGCGATATTCCCGGGACTAGCGGGAGTATCTATGAGCAGTTCTTC.

CDR3 bases: TGTGCCAGCAGCCCCCCGGGTAGGGATCAGCCCCAGCATTTT. Translating it yields CASSPPGRDQPQHF. The rearrangement links TRBV7-6 to TRBJ1-5; D uncertain. The V gene's germline CDR1 is SGHVS and CDR2 FNYEAQ. The CDR3 extends over 14 amino acids. Trimming pared 5 bases from V and 5 bases from J, leaving 13 bases between.

The rearrangement joins TRBV10-3 to TRBJ2-7, with 7 bases aligning to TRBD2. Germline assignment: CDR1 ENHRY and CDR2 SYGVKD. This CDR3 comprises 13 residues. The trim removed 8 bases at V and 4 bases at J, leaving 8 bases unmatched. CDR3 sequence: CAIGGGESYEQYF. The CDR3 region has the DNA TGTGCCATCGGGGGGGGAGAGAGTTACGAGCAGTACTTC.

The genes are TRBV4-1 and TRBJ2-5; 8 bases match TRBD2. The V segment lost 1 base and the J segment 10 bases; nucleotides outside the gene matches: 11. Germline V gives CDR1 MGHRA, CDR2 YSYEKL. The CDR3 totals 15 residues. The DNA for the CDR3 is TGCGCCAGCAGCCAAGTTAAGAACAGGGCGGGAGGCCAGTACTTC. Translated: CASSQVKNRAGGQYF.

A few counts support this clonotype. V usage is TRBV12-3 or TRBV12-4 and J usage is TRBJ2-7, with TRBD2 matching over 8 bases. J was trimmed by 4 bases and V by 7 bases; bases with no gene match: 9. The length of the CDR3 is 14 residues. The CDR3 sequence is CASTRTSGTYEQYF. The CDR3 DNA is TGTGCCAGCACCCGTACTAGCGGTACGTACGAGCAGTACTTC.

The chain combines TRBV7-8 with TRBJ2-3; the match to TRBD2 covers 8 bases. Germline V gene data show CDR1 as SGHVS and CDR2 as FQNEAQ. With V trimmed by 2 bases and J by 7 bases, 5 bases remained unmatched. The CDR3 contains 14 residues. CDR3 region: CASSLYREGNTQYF. As DNA, the CDR3 is TGTGCCAGCAGCTTATACCGGGAGGGGAATACGCAGTATTTT.

The genes are TRBV4-2 and TRBJ2-1; D remains unclear. V lost 0 bases, J lost 0 bases, and 6 bases lay in between. The CDR3 runs to 15 residues. CDR1 and CDR2 (germline): LGHNA, YNFKEQ. CDR3 in DNA: TGTGCCAGCAGCCAAGAACAGAGCTCCTACAATGAGCAGTTCTTC. Translating it yields CASSQEQSSYNEQFF.

The chain couples TRBV3-1 to TRBJ1-2; no clear D gene. Per germline, CDR1 LGHDT and CDR2 YNNKEL (reference sequence). The length of the CDR3 is 14 residues. V was trimmed by 1 base and J by 4 bases, leaving 10 bases between them. For the CDR3, the DNA is TGTGCCAGCAGCCAAGTCTCGGGCAGCTATGGCTACACCTTC. Protein product: CASSQVSGSYGYTF.